These 14 T cell receptor beta chains share one sample of origin, sequenced in a study of T cell clusters in autoimmune cytopenias. Multiplex touch-down PCR amplified TRB using TRB-A and TRB-B pools in one tube. TCRdb reanalyzed the multiplex PCR reads and collapses them to one entry per CDR3 protein, without DNA. The sample table includes approximately 11,000 distinct CDR3 sequences. TRB was amplified from around 0.25 ug of peripheral blood genomic DNA per sample. This sample also appeared in a second study, on T cell repertoires in aging, cancer and after chemotherapy.

Sample: peripheral blood. The receptors were gathered from a human donor in good health.

The V call is TRBV5-5, the J call TRBJ2-3; TCRdb picks TRBD1, but there is no DNA to check that call. The CDR3 totals 14 residues. The germline gives CDR1 SGHKS, CDR2 YYEKEE (reference sequence). The CDR3 reads CASSLSGNTDTQYF.

The chain is built from TRBV19 and TRBJ2-1; with no DNA, the TCRdb D assignment of TRBD2 cannot be verified. Looked up from germline, CDR1 is LNHDA and CDR2 is SQIVND (reference sequence). The CDR3 is 15 residues long. CDR3 protein: CASSIISGGGNEQFF.

This clonotype is labeled medium-sized (0.01 to 0.1%) based on frequency. The chain employs TRBV29-1 and TRBJ2-7. Germline V gene sequence: CDR1 SQVTM, CDR2 ANQGSEA. The CDR3 contains 11 residues. CDR3: CSVARSYEQYF.

This CDR3 reads CAISEKIRDEQYF. The chain links TRBV5-4 to TRBJ2-7. CDR3 size: 13 residues. Germline-derived CDR1 and CDR2 are SGHNT and YYREEE (reference sequence).

The CDR3 loop is CASRRAASMSSTDTQYF. The chain uses TRBV19 and TRBJ2-3; TCRdb returns TRBD1, unconfirmable since there is no DNA. Germline CDR1 LNHDA, CDR2 SQIVND (reference sequence). This CDR3 is 17 amino acids long.

The chain recombines TRBV6-2 or TRBV6-3 with TRBJ2-1; the TCRdb D gene call, TRBD1, has no DNA to confirm it. The germline V gene encodes CDR1 MNHEY and CDR2 SVGEGT. CDR3 length: 16 residues. The CDR3 here is CASRPGSWRAYNEQFF.

The chain carries TRBV12-3 or TRBV12-4 and TRBJ2-7; TCRdb designates TRBD1, a call that cannot be tested without DNA. This CDR3 contains 14 residues. The chain's CDR3 is CASSLRSLAGEQYF.

The genes are TRBV19 and TRBJ2-1; there is no DNA to check the TCRdb D call of TRBD2. The CDR3 spans 19 residues. Germline CDR1 and CDR2: LNHDA and SQIVND (reference sequence). CDR3: CASSPPGQGHSGRARTQFF.

V and J are TRBV18 and TRBJ1-5; TCRdb gives TRBD1 as the D gene, but with no DNA this cannot be confirmed. Per germline, CDR1 KGHSH and CDR2 LQKENI. The CDR3 is 18 amino acids. CDR3 sequence reads: CASSLGTGEGRGNQPQHF.

This rearrangement joins TRBV6-5 to TRBJ2-1; TCRdb's D gene call, TRBD1, goes unchecked for lack of DNA. The CDR3 sequence is 13 residues long. Germline lookup yields CDR1 MNHEY and CDR2 SVGAGI. The CDR3 reads CASSYSNGGGPFF.

The J gene is TRBJ2-5, the V gene TRBV12-3 or TRBV12-4; TCRdb names TRBD2, which stays unverified in the absence of DNA. This CDR3 spans 16 amino acids. The CDR3 loop is CASSSSTSGGRGAQYF.

J is TRBJ1-2 and V is TRBV20-1; TCRdb picks TRBD1, but there is no DNA to check that call. CDR1 and CDR2 from the germline V gene are DFQATT and SNEGSKA (reference sequence). The CDR3 has 13 amino acids. The CDR3 protein is CSTPGVDNYGYTF.

This clonotype is labeled medium-sized (0.01 to 0.1%) based on frequency. The V gene is TRBV29-1, the J gene TRBJ2-3; TCRdb lists TRBD1, though no DNA is available to test this call. Germline V gene data show CDR1 as SQVTM and CDR2 as ANQGSEA. The CDR3 extends over 14 amino acids. The CDR3 loop is CSVRPRQGIDTQYF.

The rearrangement joins TRBV30 to TRBJ1-5; TCRdb calls TRBD1, which cannot be checked without DNA. The CDR3 spans 15 residues. CDR1 and CDR2 from the germline V gene are GTSNPN and SVGIG (reference sequence). The CDR3 protein is CAWTPGQLGNQPQHF. Based on the CDR3 plus reference TRBV30 and TRBJ1-5, the full variable domain is SQTIHQWPATLVQPVGSPLSLECTVEGTSNPNLYWYRQAAGRGLQLLFYSVGIGQISSEVPQNLSASRPQDRQFILSSKKLLLSDSGFYLCAWTPGQLGNQPQHFGDGTRLSIL.